This is a list of T cell receptor beta chains from one sample in a study of CXCR3-negative and CXCR3-positive naive CD8 T cells. Reanalyzing the 5' RACE reads, TCRdb keeps one entry per CDR3 protein, without DNA. The sample table sets out 100,000 to 150,000 distinct CDR3 sequences. The sample consisted of naive CXCR3+ CD8+ T cells from blood. Receptor source: a human donor in good health. Some clones in this sample may be carry-over from other donors' samples. Both conserved end residues are part of each CDR3.

CDR3aa	v_gene	j_gene
CASSFGFYNSPLHF	TRBV12-3/TRBV12-4	TRBJ1-6
CASSVISWGYGYTF	TRBV10-1	TRBJ1-2
CASSYDRGNTGELFF	TRBV5-5	TRBJ2-2
CASSPLTSGGDNEQFF	TRBV4-2	TRBJ2-1
CASSPGTGEDTEAFF	TRBV30	TRBJ1-1
CAGSLGGANYGYTF	TRBV11-2	TRBJ1-2
CASSGSLGQGARDYGYTF	TRBV28	TRBJ1-2
CAWTSGQGLRF	TRBV30	TRBJ2-7
CASSAVPINTEAFF	TRBV5-5	TRBJ1-1
CATSRDRAGDTEAFF	TRBV15	TRBJ1-1
CASSSPYRGSSYNEQFF	TRBV7-9	TRBJ2-1
CASSQGSWKSRDTEAFF	TRBV4-3	TRBJ1-1
CASSFSLTDTQYF	TRBV5-1	TRBJ2-3
CASSFYEGMSPYEQYF	TRBV28	TRBJ2-7
CASSPRAQQETQYF	TRBV7-2	TRBJ2-5
CASRPGGLAGHEQYF	TRBV4-1	TRBJ2-7
CASSKEGGGGLYEQYF	TRBV21-1	TRBJ2-7
CAISDTSSYNEQFF	TRBV10-3	TRBJ2-1
CSVEREGGGWQETQYF	TRBV29-1	TRBJ2-5
CASSSPWTGGSLGYGYTF	TRBV27	TRBJ1-2
CASSLEYESNQPQHF	TRBV12-3/TRBV12-4	TRBJ1-5
CSVEDPRERGYGYTF	TRBV29-1	TRBJ1-2
CASSGAGVGTGELFF	TRBV25-1	TRBJ2-2
CSVEFFEVEQETQYF	TRBV29-1	TRBJ2-5
CASSLFEDGNQPQHF	TRBV28	TRBJ1-5
CSVLQGSNEQFF	TRBV29-1	TRBJ2-1
CSVTGRYNEQFF	TRBV29-1	TRBJ2-1
CASRGDRNTEAFF	TRBV10-2	TRBJ1-1
CASTKIQGVNTEAFF	TRBV6-6	TRBJ1-1
CASSLPGTGASYEQYF	TRBV11-2	TRBJ2-7
CASSEQGSNYGYTF	TRBV5-1	TRBJ1-2
CSVVLDNEQFF	TRBV29-1	TRBJ2-1
CASSFGTSGGLEQFF	TRBV7-2	TRBJ2-1
CASSPTTNIAYEQYF	TRBV28	TRBJ2-7
CSARDLGLGVANYGYTF	TRBV20-1	TRBJ1-2
CASSSPAGVRGVSGKNNEQFF	TRBV11-2	TRBJ2-1
CSVETARFGYTF	TRBV29-1	TRBJ1-2
CASSFLQGTDEQYF	TRBV7-9	TRBJ2-7
CASSLKAGNTEAFF	TRBV5-1	TRBJ1-1
CASTSGGGSYNEQFF	TRBV12-3/TRBV12-4	TRBJ2-1
CSGYSNTEAFF	TRBV29-1	TRBJ1-1
CSGRTDPHGYTF	TRBV29-1	TRBJ1-2
CASSFPGTSPLHF	TRBV27	TRBJ1-6
CSAGKGARSTEAFF	TRBV20-1	TRBJ1-1
CASSYSLPGSSYNEQFF	TRBV6-5	TRBJ2-1
CASSIGQGNSPLHF	TRBV19	TRBJ1-6
CASSLATSGTYNEQFF	TRBV5-6	TRBJ2-1
CASSLAWDRRREKLFF	TRBV7-8	TRBJ1-4
CASSLELRGYPEAFF	TRBV7-6	TRBJ1-1